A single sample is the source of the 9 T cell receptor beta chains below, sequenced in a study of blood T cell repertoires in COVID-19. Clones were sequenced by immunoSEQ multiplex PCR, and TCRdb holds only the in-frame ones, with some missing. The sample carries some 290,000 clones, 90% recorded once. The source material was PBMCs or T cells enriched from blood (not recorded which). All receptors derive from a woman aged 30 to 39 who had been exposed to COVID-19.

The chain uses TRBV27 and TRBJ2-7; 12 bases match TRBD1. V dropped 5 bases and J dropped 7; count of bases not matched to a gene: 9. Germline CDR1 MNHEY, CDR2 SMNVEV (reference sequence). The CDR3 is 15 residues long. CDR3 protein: CASSTLGQGAGEQYF. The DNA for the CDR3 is TGTGCCAGCAGTACCCTGGGACAGGGGGCCGGGGAGCAGTACTTC.

The CDR3 region is CASSPLAGTQETQYF. CDR3 in DNA: TGTGCCAGCTCACCGCTAGCGGGAACACAAGAGACCCAGTACTTC. The J gene is TRBJ2-5, the V gene TRBV18; 9 bases agree with TRBD2. The V and J ends lost 3 bases and 2 bases, in that order; junction bases with no gene match: 4. The CDR3 spans 15 residues. Germline V gives CDR1 KGHSH, CDR2 LQKENI.

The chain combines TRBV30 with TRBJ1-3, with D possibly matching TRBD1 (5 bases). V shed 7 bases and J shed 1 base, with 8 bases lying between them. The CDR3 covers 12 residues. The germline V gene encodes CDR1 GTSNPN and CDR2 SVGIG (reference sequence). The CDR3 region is CASQESGNTIYF. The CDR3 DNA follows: TGTGCCTCACAGGAGTCTGGAAACACCATATATTTT.

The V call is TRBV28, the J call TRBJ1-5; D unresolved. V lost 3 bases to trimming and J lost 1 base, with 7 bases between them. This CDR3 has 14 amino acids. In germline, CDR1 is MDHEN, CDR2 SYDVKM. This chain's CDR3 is CASSLGGSNQPQHF. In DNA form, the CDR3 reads TGTGCCAGCAGTTTGGGCGGGAGCAATCAGCCCCAGCATTTT.

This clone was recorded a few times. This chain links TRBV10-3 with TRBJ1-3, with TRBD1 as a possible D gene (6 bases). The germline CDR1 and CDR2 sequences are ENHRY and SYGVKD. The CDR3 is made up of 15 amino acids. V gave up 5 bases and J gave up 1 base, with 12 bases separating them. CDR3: CAISPNTGSGNTIYF. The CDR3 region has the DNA TGTGCCATCAGTCCTAACACAGGGTCTGGAAACACCATATATTTT.

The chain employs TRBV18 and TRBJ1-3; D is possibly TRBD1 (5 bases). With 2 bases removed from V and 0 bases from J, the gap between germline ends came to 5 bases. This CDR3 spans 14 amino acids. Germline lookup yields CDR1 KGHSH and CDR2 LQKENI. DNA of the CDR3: TGTGCCAGCTCACCAGGGGCCTCTGGAAACACCATATATTTT. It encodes CASSPGASGNTIYF.

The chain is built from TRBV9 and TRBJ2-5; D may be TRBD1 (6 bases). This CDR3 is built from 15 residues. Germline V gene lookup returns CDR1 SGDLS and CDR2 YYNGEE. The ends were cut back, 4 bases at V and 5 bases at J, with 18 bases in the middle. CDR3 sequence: CASSHGPEGVETQYF. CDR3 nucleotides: TGTGCCAGCAGCCATGGACCAGAGGGGGTGGAGACCCAGTACTTC.

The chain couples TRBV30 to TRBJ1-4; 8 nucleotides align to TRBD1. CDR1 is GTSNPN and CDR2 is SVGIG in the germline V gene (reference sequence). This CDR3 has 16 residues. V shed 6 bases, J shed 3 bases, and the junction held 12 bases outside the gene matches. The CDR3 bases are TGTGCCTGCAGAAAATCAGGGGGCGTACCTAATGAAAAACTGTTTTTT. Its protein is CACRKSGGVPNEKLFF.

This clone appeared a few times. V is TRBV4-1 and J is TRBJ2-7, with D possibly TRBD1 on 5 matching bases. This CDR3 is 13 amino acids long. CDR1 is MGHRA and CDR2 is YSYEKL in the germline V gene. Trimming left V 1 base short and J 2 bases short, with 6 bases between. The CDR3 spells CASSQGQTYEQYF. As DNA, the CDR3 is TGCGCCAGCAGCCAAGGACAGACCTACGAGCAGTACTTC.